Listed here are 31 T cell receptor beta chains from one sample, sequenced in a study of shared clonotypes between healthy human individuals. Measured with immunoSEQ multiplex PCR; TCRdb has only the in-frame clones, and not every one. In the table there are around 690,000 clones, roughly 91% of which are singletons. The sample taken for sequencing was memory CD8+ T cells from PBMCs. Subset given: CD45RO+ cells pooled with CCR7-negative TemRA cells. The receptors come from a man aged 18 to 35 in good health. Some clones in this sample may be carry-over from other donors' samples.

In its sample, this clone was seen once. The chain has TRBV11-2 and TRBJ2-2; 9 nucleotides align to TRBD2. Germline V gives CDR1 SGHAT, CDR2 FQNNGV. This CDR3 has 16 residues. V shed 2 bases and J 7 bases; nucleotides not matched to a gene: 8. CDR3 in amino acids: CASSLYRLAGNGELFF. Written as DNA, the CDR3 is TGTGCCAGCAGCTTATACCGGCTAGCGGGGAACGGGGAGCTGTTTTTT. The variable domain in full, completed from reference TRBV11-2 and TRBJ2-2, reads EAGVAQSPRYKIIEKRQSVAFWCNPISGHATLYWYQQILGQGPKLLIQFQNNGVVDDSQLPKDRFSAERLKGVDSTLKIQPAKLEDSAVYLCASSLYRLAGNGELFFGEGSRLTVL.

The gene calls are TRBV11-2 and TRBJ1-2; D unresolved. This CDR3 has 15 residues. Germline values: CDR1 SGHAT, CDR2 FQNNGV. V was shortened by 4 bases and J by 4 bases, with 16 bases between the two germline ends. For the CDR3, the DNA is TGTGCCAGCAGCTCTTCCCCGCAGGCACTCTATGGCTACACCTTC. As protein: CASSSSPQALYGYTF.

This chain joins TRBV15 and TRBJ1-2; D not resolved. The CDR3 sequence is 13 residues long. Looked up from germline, CDR1 is LNHNV and CDR2 is YYDKDF (reference sequence). V was shortened by 8 bases and J by 3 bases, with 13 bases between the two germline ends. DNA for the CDR3: TGTGCCACCGAGGAGGGAAGGGACTATGGCTACACCTTC. Translating it yields CATEEGRDYGYTF. The variable domain in full, with the rest retrieved from reference TRBV15 and TRBJ1-2, is DAMVIQNPRYQVTQFGKPVTLSCSQTLNHNVMYWYQQKSSQAPKLLFHYYDKDFNNEADTPDNFQSRRPNTSFCFLDIRSPGLGDTAMYLCATEEGRDYGYTFGSGTRLTVV.

The rearrangement joins TRBV5-4 to TRBJ2-3; D unclear. The CDR3 is 14 amino acids. The V gene lost 0 bases and the J gene lost 0 bases, with 5 bases spanning the gap. Germline V gene sequence: CDR1 SGHNT, CDR2 YYREEE (reference sequence). The CDR3 DNA follows: TGTGCCAGCAGCTTGGCCACTAGCACAGATACGCAGTATTTT. It yields the protein CASSLATSTDTQYF.

The V call is TRBV6-1, the J call TRBJ1-2; no clear D gene. Trimming removed 1 base from V and 3 bases from J, with 12 bases in between. Per the germline V gene, CDR1 is MNHNS and CDR2 is SASEGT. This CDR3 is built from 15 residues. In nucleotides, the CDR3 is TGTGCCAGCAGTGAAGGAGCCAGCCGCTACTATGGCTACACCTTC. This gives the protein CASSEGASRYYGYTF.

V is TRBV6-6 and J is TRBJ1-1, with 10 bases identical to TRBD1. The CDR3 consists of 14 residues. The V segment lost 9 bases and the J segment 4 bases; nucleotides outside the gene matches: 8. CDR1 and CDR2 (germline): MNHNY, SVGAGI (reference sequence). Here the CDR3 reads CASKGQGVFTEAFF. In DNA, the CDR3 is TGTGCCAGTAAAGGACAGGGGGTTTTCACTGAAGCTTTCTTT.

In this sample, this clone turned up a few times. V usage is TRBV5-4 and J usage is TRBJ2-1; a possible D gene is TRBD1 (6 bases). Germline CDR1 is SGHNT and CDR2 is YYREEE (reference sequence). The CDR3 has 16 residues. Trimming cost V 3 bases and J 2 bases, with 15 bases left between them. The CDR3, as DNA: TGTGCCAGCAGCTCACCAGGGGACGGTACCTACAATGAGCAGTTCTTC. Translation: CASSSPGDGTYNEQFF.

The gene calls are TRBV7-9 and TRBJ2-5; TRBD2 is a possible D gene (6 bases). The last part of the DNA fits TRBJ2-7 better; the J call may be wrong. Germline CDR1 SEHNR, CDR2 FQNEAQ (reference sequence). CDR3 length equals 15 residues. The CDR3 DNA reads as TGTGCCAGCAGCCCGGTAGGGGCGGGACGGTACGAGCAGTACTTC. This gives the protein CASSPVGAGRYEQYF.

The V call is TRBV4-2, the J call TRBJ2-1; 13 nucleotides align to TRBD2. Germline values: CDR1 LGHNA, CDR2 YNFKEQ. CDR3 length: 19 residues. Trimming cost V 2 bases and J 7 bases; bases outside gene matches: 14. CDR3 coding DNA: TGTGCCAGCAGCCAACCGGGACTAGCGGGAAGGTATGGGGAAAATGAGCAGTTCTTC. Its protein product is CASSQPGLAGRYGENEQFF.

The genes are TRBV27 and TRBJ2-1; 7 bases map to TRBD2. From germline, CDR1 is MNHEY and CDR2 SMNVEV (reference sequence). Trimming took 5 bases from V and 2 from J; bases not matched to a gene: 6. This CDR3 spans 15 amino acids. This CDR3 reads CASSRGSGAYNEQFF. The CDR3 coding sequence is TGTGCCAGCAGTCGCGGGAGTGGGGCCTACAATGAGCAGTTCTTC.

The gene calls are TRBV6-5 and TRBJ2-1; 9 bases are shared with TRBD2. The germline V gene has CDR1 MNHEY and CDR2 SVGAGI. This CDR3 has 15 amino acids. V lost 0 bases to trimming and J lost 7 bases; unmatched junction nucleotides: 4. The CDR3 reads CASSYSAGGENEQFF. In nucleotides, the CDR3 is TGTGCCAGCAGTTACTCGGCGGGAGGGGAGAATGAGCAGTTCTTC.

This chain joins TRBV5-6 and TRBJ2-7, with TRBD1 identical over 9 bases. CDR1 is SGHDT, CDR2 YYEEEE, per germline. V gave up 5 bases and J gave up 0 bases; unmatched junction bases: 3. The CDR3 is 14 residues long. The CDR3 sequence is CASRSTGGSYEQYF. CDR3 coding DNA: TGTGCCAGCAGATCGACAGGGGGCTCCTACGAGCAGTACTTC.

About this clone: The sample carries other DNA sequences with the same CDR3. The gene calls are TRBV27 and TRBJ2-7, with D unresolved. The germline V and J ends were trimmed by 0 bases and 3 bases, with 6 bases remaining between them. The CDR3 length is 13 residues. From germline, CDR1 is MNHEY and CDR2 SMNVEV (reference sequence). CDR3 region: CASSLSGSYEQYF. The DNA of the CDR3 is TGTGCCAGCAGTTTATCCGGCAGCTACGAGCAGTACTTC.

V gene TRBV4-1 combines with J gene TRBJ2-5; possibly TRBD1 for D (5 bases). The V end was cut by 1 base, the J end by 7 bases, with 13 bases between. CDR1 MGHRA and CDR2 YSYEKL come from the germline V gene. The CDR3 length is 14 residues. This chain's CDR3 is CASSQAQGFGTQYF. CDR3 sequence (DNA): TGCGCCAGCAGCCAAGCCCAGGGATTCGGGACCCAGTACTTC.

The chain carries TRBV6-5 and TRBJ1-1; D perhaps matches TRBD1 (5 bases). Between the trimmed V and J ends, which lost 7 bases and 4 bases, there was a span of 10 bases. Germline assignment: CDR1 MNHEY and CDR2 SVGAGI. The CDR3 consists of 12 residues. Here the CDR3 DNA reads TGTGCCAGCAAGGATGGGACCACTGAAGCTTTCTTT. It is translated as CASKDGTTEAFF.

This sequence joins TRBV19 and TRBJ1-5; a possible D gene is TRBD1 (5 bases). Germline V gives CDR1 LNHDA, CDR2 SQIVND (reference sequence). There are 15 residues in the CDR3. Trimming removed 7 bases at V and 0 bases at J, with 13 bases between. The CDR3 loop reads CASTPTVYSNQPQHF. CDR3 sequence (DNA): TGTGCCAGTACCCCGACAGTATATAGCAATCAGCCCCAGCATTTT.

The J gene is TRBJ2-2, the V gene TRBV7-2; D may be TRBD1 (5 bases). Germline CDR1 is SGHTA and CDR2 is FQGNSA. This CDR3 contains 14 residues. V was pared by 6 bases and J by 2 bases, with 10 bases between. The CDR3 DNA is TGTGCCAGCAGTAGCAGGGAAAACACCGGGGAGCTGTTTTTT. Its protein product is CASSSRENTGELFF.

The chain recombines TRBV7-9 with TRBJ2-7; 10 positions agree with TRBD2. Germline-derived CDR1 and CDR2 are SEHNR and FQNEAQ (reference sequence). Unmatched junction bases numbered 8, after V lost 5 bases and J lost 4 bases. The CDR3 is 15 amino acids. The CDR3, as DNA: TGTGCCAGCAGCCCCGCTAGCGGGAGTTTGTACGAGCAGTACTTC. Translated: CASSPASGSLYEQYF.

This chain connects TRBV18 to TRBJ2-2, with 9 bases lining up with TRBD1. Unmatched junction bases numbered 8, after V lost 5 bases and J lost 1 base. The CDR3 is 17 amino acids. Germline loops: CDR1 KGHSH, CDR2 LQKENI. CDR3 nucleotides: TGTGCCAGCTCAACCGACAGGGGGAGAATGAACACCGGGGAGCTGTTTTTT. Its translation: CASSTDRGRMNTGELFF.

V is TRBV28 and J is TRBJ1-5; TRBD1 matches at 7 bases. CDR1 and CDR2 from the germline V gene are MDHEN and SYDVKM. Germline trimming cut 3 bases from V and 3 bases from J; bases unmatched to any gene: 5. The CDR3 loop spans 15 amino acids. The CDR3 DNA follows: TGTGCCAGCAGTTTTTCCCAGGGGGTCAATCAGCCCCAGCATTTT. Residues: CASSFSQGVNQPQHF.

The rearrangement joins TRBV27 to TRBJ2-3; 13 bases agree with TRBD2. The ends lost 4 bases at V and 4 bases at J; junction bases unmatched: 11. The CDR3 length is 18 residues. Germline V gives CDR1 MNHEY, CDR2 SMNVEV (reference sequence). The CDR3 DNA reads as TGTGCCAGCAGTTCGTACCAGGGACTAGCGGGGCCCCCAGATACGCAGTATTTT. Encoded protein: CASSSYQGLAGPPDTQYF.

The gene calls are TRBV6-5 and TRBJ2-7, with TRBD2 as a possible D gene (7 bases). Germline V gene sequence: CDR1 MNHEY, CDR2 SVGAGI. V lost 2 bases to trimming and J lost 4 bases, with 18 bases between them. The CDR3 contains 16 residues. The CDR3 DNA sequence: TGTGCCAGCAGTTACCGCGGAGTGGGGGGGCTATACGAGCAGTACTTC. Its protein is CASSYRGVGGLYEQYF.

The chain joins TRBV11-1 to TRBJ1-1; D unclear. The germline V and J ends were trimmed by 8 bases and 7 bases, with 14 bases remaining between them. Per the germline V gene, CDR1 is SGHAT and CDR2 is FQDESV (reference sequence). The CDR3 covers 12 residues. The chain's CDR3 is CASGLTRNEAFF. The CDR3, as DNA: TGTGCCAGCGGACTGACACGGAATGAAGCTTTCTTT.

DNA for the CDR3: TGTGCCAGCAGCCCCGTTATAGGGGGCCACTACGAGCAGTACTTC. Translating it yields CASSPVIGGHYEQYF. The chain recombines TRBV7-9 with TRBJ2-7, with 7 bases matching TRBD1. V was pared by 5 bases and J by 3 bases, with 10 bases of the junction left unmatched. The CDR3 runs 15 residues. CDR1 and CDR2 (germline): SEHNR, FQNEAQ (reference sequence).

Regarding this clone: The DNA is omitted, as the CDR3 cannot be located on it reliably, and the CDR3 follows TCRdb's listing. J is TRBJ2-3 and V is TRBV12-1; the table's D gene call, TRBD2, was not cross checked with the DNA. TRBV12-1 is a known pseudogene. The CDR3 spans 18 amino acids, including both terminal residues. This chain's CDR3 is CASSFASGSASSTDTQYF.

V gene TRBV5-1 combines with J gene TRBJ2-1, with 9 bases fitting TRBD1. This CDR3 spans 15 amino acids. Germline trimming cut 4 bases from V and 12 bases from J; bases unmatched to any gene: 14. From germline, CDR1 is SGHRS and CDR2 YFSETQ. CDR3 in amino acids: CASSAGTGTRFVQFF. CDR3 coding DNA: TGCGCCAGCAGCGCCGGGACAGGGACCAGGTTTGTGCAGTTCTTC.

The chain links TRBV7-3 to TRBJ2-7; 9 nucleotides agree with TRBD2. Germline CDR1 is SGHTA and CDR2 is FQGTGA. The CDR3 has 15 amino acids. Trimming cost V 2 bases and J 4 bases; bases outside gene matches: 6. CDR3 protein: CASSLYPAGGYEQYF. The CDR3 coding sequence is TGTGCCAGCAGCTTATATCCAGCGGGAGGTTACGAGCAGTACTTC. Drawing the rest from reference TRBV7-3 and TRBJ2-7, the complete variable domain is GAGVSQTPSNKVTEKGKYVELRCDPISGHTALYWYRQSLGQGPEFLIYFQGTGAADDSGLPNDRFFAVRPEGSVSTLKIQRTERGDSAVYLCASSLYPAGGYEQYFGPGTRLTVT.

This chain connects TRBV4-3 to TRBJ1-2; TRBD1 might be the D (5 bases). Germline values: CDR1 LGHNA, CDR2 YSLEER. The CDR3 runs 15 residues. V lost 0 bases, J lost 4 bases, and 12 bases lay in between. In nucleotides, the CDR3 is TGCGCCAGCAGCCAAGATGGGGACGGCTCCTATGGCTACACCTTC. The encoded protein is CASSQDGDGSYGYTF.

This chain uses TRBV7-2 with TRBJ1-4; D is unclear. The CDR3 consists of 17 residues. Germline values: CDR1 SGHTA, CDR2 FQGNSA. V was trimmed by 4 bases and J by 4 bases, leaving 19 bases between them. CDR3 loop: CASSSMPRTSLNEKLFF. The CDR3 DNA sequence: TGTGCCAGCAGCTCCATGCCCCGCACTTCCCTTAATGAAAAACTGTTTTTT.

The chain couples TRBV7-9 to TRBJ2-7; 11 bases line up with TRBD2. The CDR3 sequence is 15 residues long. Germline-derived CDR1 and CDR2 are SEHNR and FQNEAQ (reference sequence). With V trimmed by 4 bases and J by 6 bases, 8 bases remained unmatched. The CDR3 loop reads CASSSPLAGESEQYF. The CDR3 coding sequence is TGTGCCAGCAGCTCGCCACTAGCGGGAGAGAGCGAGCAGTACTTC.

This clone has just one count. This CDR3 reads CASKDNTDTQYF. The DNA for the CDR3 is TGTGCCAGTAAGGACAACACAGATACGCAGTATTTT. This chain links TRBV19 with TRBJ2-3, with TRBD1 as a possible D gene (5 bases). Trimming removed 7 bases from V and 2 bases from J, with 7 bases in between. Germline CDR1 LNHDA, CDR2 SQIVND (reference sequence). The CDR3 extends over 12 amino acids.